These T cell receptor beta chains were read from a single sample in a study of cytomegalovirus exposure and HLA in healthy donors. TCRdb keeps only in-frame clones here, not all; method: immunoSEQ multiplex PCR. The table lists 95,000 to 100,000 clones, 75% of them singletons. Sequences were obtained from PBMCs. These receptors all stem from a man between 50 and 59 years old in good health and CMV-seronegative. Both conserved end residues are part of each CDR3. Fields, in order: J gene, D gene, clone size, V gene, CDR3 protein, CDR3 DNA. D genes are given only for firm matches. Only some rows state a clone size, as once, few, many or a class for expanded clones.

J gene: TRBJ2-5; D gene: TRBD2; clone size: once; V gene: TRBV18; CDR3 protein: CASSPLAGGRAETQYF; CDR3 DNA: TGTGCCAGCTCACCGTTAGCGGGGGGACGCGCGGAGACCCAGTACTTC
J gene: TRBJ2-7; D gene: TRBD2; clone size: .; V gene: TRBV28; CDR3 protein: CASSLGGAWEQYF; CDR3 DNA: TGTGCCAGCAGCCTCGGGGGGGCATGGGAGCAGTACTTC
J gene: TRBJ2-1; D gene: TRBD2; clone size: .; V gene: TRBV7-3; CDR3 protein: CASSSSISGSNEQFF; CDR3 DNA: TGTGCCAGCAGCTCCAGTATTAGCGGGAGCAATGAGCAGTTCTTC
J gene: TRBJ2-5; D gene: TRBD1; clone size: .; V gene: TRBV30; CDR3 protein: CAWRSPGQGGTQYF; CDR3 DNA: TGTGCCTGGAGGTCGCCGGGACAGGGAGGGACCCAGTACTTC
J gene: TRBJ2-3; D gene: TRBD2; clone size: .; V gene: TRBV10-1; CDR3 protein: CASSEGGGSTDTQYF; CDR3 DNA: TGCGCCAGCAGTGAGGGCGGGGGGAGCACAGATACGCAGTATTTT
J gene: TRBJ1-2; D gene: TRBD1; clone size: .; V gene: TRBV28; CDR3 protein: CASSVDRGDGYTF; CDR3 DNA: TGTGCCAGCAGTGTGGACAGGGGGGATGGCTACACCTTC
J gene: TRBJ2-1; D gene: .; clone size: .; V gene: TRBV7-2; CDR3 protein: CASSLEGLINNEQFF; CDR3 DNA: TGTGCCAGCAGCTTAGAGGGACTGATCAACAATGAGCAGTTCTTC
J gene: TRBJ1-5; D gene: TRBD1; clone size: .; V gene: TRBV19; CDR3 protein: CASSIVNRGGSNQPQHF; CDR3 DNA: TGTGCCAGTAGTATAGTCAATAGAGGGGGCTCGAATCAGCCCCAGCATTTT
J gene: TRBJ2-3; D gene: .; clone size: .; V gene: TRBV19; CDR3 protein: CASSIAETQYF; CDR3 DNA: TGTGCCAGTAGTATCGCTGAGACGCAGTATTTT
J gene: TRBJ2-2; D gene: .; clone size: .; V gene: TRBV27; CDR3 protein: CASSLGGGTGELFF; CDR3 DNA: TGTGCCAGCAGTTTGGGGGGAGGCACCGGGGAGCTGTTTTTT
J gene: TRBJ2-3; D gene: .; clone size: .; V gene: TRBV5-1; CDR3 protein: CASSLGGGRADTQYF; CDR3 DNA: TGCGCCAGCAGCTTGGGCGGGGGCCGTGCAGATACGCAGTATTTT
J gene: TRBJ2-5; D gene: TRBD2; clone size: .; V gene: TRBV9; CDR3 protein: CASSAPLAGDQETQYF; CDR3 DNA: TGTGCCAGCAGCGCACCCTTAGCGGGAGATCAAGAGACCCAGTACTTC
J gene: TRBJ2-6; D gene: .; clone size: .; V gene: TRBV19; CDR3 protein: CASTRGNSGANVLTF; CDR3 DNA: TGTGCCAGCACCAGGGGTAACTCTGGGGCCAACGTCCTGACTTTC
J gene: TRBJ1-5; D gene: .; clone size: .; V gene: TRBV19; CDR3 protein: CASTPMQGAGVRFNQPQHF; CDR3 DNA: TGTGCCAGTACCCCAATGCAGGGCGCAGGGGTGAGGTTCAATCAGCCCCAGCATTTT
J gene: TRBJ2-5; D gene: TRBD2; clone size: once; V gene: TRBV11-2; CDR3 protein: CASSPAFSSGGETQYF; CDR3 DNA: TGTGCCAGCAGCCCGGCTTTTTCTAGCGGGGGGGAGACCCAGTACTTC
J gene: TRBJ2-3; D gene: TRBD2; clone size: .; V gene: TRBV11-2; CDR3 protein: CASSSSGRITDTQYF; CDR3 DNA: TGTGCCAGCAGCTCTAGCGGGAGAATTACAGATACGCAGTATTTT
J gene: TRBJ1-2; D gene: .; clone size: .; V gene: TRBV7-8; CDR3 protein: CASSSTGRNYGYTF; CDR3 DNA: TGTGCCAGCAGCTCCACGGGTCGCAACTATGGCTACACCTTC
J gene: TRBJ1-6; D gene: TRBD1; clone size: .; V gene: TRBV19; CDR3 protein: CASSRQGTNSPLHF; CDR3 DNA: TGTGCCAGTAGTCGACAGGGAACTAATTCACCCCTCCACTTT
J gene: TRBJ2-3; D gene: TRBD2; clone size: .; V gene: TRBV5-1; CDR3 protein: CASSPSGGGDTQYF; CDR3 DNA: TGCGCCAGCAGCCCAAGCGGGGGTGGAGATACGCAGTATTTT
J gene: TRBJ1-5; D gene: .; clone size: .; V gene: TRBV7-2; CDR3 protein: CASSARGNQPQHF; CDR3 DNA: TGTGCCAGCAGCGCCCGCGGCAATCAGCCCCAGCATTTT
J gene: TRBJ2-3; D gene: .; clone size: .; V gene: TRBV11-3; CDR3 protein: CASSLGLSTDTQYF; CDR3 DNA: TGTGCCAGCAGCCTTGGACTAAGCACAGATACGCAGTATTTT
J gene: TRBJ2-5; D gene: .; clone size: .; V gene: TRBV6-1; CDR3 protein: CASRTGSRGTQYF; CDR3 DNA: TGTGCCAGCAGGACGGGCTCCAGGGGGACCCAGTACTTC
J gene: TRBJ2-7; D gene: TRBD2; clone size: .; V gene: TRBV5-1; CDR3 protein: CASSLDGTSGGIGGSKEQYF; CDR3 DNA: TGCGCCAGCAGCTTGGACGGGACTAGCGGGGGGATTGGAGGGTCCAAGGAGCAGTACTTC
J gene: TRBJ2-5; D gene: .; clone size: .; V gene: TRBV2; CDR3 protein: CARGGLKAQETQYF; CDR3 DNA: TGTGCCAGGGGGGGGCTTAAGGCCCAAGAGACCCAGTACTTC
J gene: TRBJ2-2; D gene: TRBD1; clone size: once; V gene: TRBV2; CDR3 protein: CASGRTGDTGELFF; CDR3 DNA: TGTGCCAGCGGACGGACAGGGGACACCGGGGAGCTGTTTTTT
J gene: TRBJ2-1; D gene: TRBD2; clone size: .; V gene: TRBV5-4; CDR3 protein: CASSLGSGRGYNEQFF; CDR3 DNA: TGTGCCAGCAGCTTGGGCAGCGGGAGGGGTTACAATGAGCAGTTCTTC
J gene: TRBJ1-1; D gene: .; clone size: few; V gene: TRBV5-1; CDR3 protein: CASSLAGGASSEAFF; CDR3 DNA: TGCGCCAGCAGCTTGGCGGGAGGGGCCTCTTCTGAAGCTTTCTTT
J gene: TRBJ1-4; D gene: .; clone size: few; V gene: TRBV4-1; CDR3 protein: CASSRQPATNEKLFF; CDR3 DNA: TGCGCCAGCAGCCGCCAACCAGCAACTAATGAAAAACTGTTTTTT
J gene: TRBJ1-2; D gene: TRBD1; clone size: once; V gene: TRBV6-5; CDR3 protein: CASSYARTGGGYGYTF; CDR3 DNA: TGTGCCAGCAGTTACGCTCGGACAGGGGGCGGCTATGGCTACACCTTC
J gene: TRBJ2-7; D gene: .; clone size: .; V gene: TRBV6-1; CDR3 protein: CASSEVGLNEQYF; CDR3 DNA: TGTGCCAGCAGTGAAGTTGGACTAAACGAGCAGTACTTC
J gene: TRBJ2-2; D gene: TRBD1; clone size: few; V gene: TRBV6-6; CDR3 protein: CASSWDRGNTGELFF; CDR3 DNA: TGTGCCAGCAGTTGGGACAGAGGGAACACCGGGGAGCTGTTTTTT
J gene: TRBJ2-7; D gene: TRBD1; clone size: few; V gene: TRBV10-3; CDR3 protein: CAIKGQGSSYEQYF; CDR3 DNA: TGTGCCATCAAGGGACAGGGGAGTTCCTACGAGCAGTACTTC
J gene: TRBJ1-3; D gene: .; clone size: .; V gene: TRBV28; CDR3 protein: CASSPLPGSIYF; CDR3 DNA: TGTGCCAGCAGTCCCCTCCCAGGAAGCATATATTTT
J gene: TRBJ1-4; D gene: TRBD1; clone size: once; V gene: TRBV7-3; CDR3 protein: CASSLVLRRQGGNEKLFF; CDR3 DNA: TGTGCCAGCAGCTTAGTGTTGAGGCGACAGGGCGGAAATGAAAAACTGTTTTTT
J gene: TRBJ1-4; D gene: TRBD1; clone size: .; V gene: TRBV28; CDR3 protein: CASSLSLGQGNEKLFF; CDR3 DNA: TGTGCCAGCAGTTTATCCCTTGGACAGGGGAATGAAAAACTGTTTTTT
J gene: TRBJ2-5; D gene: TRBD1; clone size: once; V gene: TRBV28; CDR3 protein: CASSYRGETQYF; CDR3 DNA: TGTGCCAGCAGTTACAGGGGGGAGACCCAGTACTTC
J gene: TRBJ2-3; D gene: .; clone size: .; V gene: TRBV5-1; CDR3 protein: CASSLGGGGDTQYF; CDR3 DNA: TGCGCCAGCAGCTTGGGAGGGGGAGGGGATACGCAGTATTTT
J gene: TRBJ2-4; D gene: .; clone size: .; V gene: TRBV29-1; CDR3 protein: CSVHSLEGNIQYF; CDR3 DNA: TGCAGCGTCCACTCCCTAGAGGGAAACATTCAGTACTTC
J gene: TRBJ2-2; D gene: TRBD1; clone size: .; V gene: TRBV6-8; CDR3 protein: CASRGWGTGYYTGELFF; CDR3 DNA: TGTGCCAGCCGAGGTTGGGGGACAGGATATTACACCGGGGAGCTGTTTTTT
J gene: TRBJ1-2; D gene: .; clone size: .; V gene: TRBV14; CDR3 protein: CASSRDQGSRNGYTF; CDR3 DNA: TGTGCCAGCAGCCGAGACCAGGGTTCAAGGAATGGCTACACCTTC
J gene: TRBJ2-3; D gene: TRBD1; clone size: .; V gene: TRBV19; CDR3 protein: CASSIRTGNRPDTQYF; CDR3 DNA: TGTGCCAGTAGTATCCGGACAGGGAATAGGCCAGATACGCAGTATTTT
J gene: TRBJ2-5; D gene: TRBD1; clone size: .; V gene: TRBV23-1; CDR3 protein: CASSHRGQGWGETQYF; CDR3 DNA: TGCGCCAGCAGTCATCGCGGACAGGGTTGGGGAGAGACCCAGTACTTC
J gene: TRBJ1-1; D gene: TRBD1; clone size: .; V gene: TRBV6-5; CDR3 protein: CASRRTGGLNTEAFF; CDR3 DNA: TGTGCCAGCAGGCGGACAGGGGGCTTGAACACTGAAGCTTTCTTT
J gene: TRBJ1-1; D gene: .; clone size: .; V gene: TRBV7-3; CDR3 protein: CASSSFGGADEAFF; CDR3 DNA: TGTGCCAGCAGTAGCTTTGGCGGGGCGGATGAAGCTTTCTTT
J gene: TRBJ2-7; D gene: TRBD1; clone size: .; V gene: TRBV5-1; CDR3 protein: CASSPGGGTGASYEQYF; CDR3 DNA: TGCGCCAGCAGCCCGGGAGGCGGGACAGGGGCCTCCTACGAGCAGTACTTC
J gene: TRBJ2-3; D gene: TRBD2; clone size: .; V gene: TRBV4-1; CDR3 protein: CASSLPPSSGGPGTDTQYF; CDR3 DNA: TGCGCCAGCAGCCTCCCCCCTTCGAGCGGGGGTCCCGGCACAGATACGCAGTATTTT
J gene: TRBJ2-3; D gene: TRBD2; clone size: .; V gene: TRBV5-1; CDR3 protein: CASSLGGGAADTQYF; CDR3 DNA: TGCGCCAGCAGCTTGGGCGGGGGGGCAGCAGATACGCAGTATTTT
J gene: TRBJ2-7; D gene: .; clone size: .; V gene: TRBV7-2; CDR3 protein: CASSNPDRLAYEQYF; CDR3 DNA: TGTGCCAGCAGCAACCCGGACAGACTTGCCTACGAGCAGTACTTC
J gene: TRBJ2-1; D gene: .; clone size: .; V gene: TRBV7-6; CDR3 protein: CASSGGNEQFF; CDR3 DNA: TGTGCCAGCAGCGGGGGGAATGAGCAGTTCTTC
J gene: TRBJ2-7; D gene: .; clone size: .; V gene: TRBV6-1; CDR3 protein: CASSAVGVTASYEQYF; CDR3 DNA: TGTGCCAGCAGTGCTGTAGGGGTTACGGCTTCCTACGAGCAGTACTTC
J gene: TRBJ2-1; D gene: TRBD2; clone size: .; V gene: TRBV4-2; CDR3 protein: CASSHGGVGGRAEEEQFF; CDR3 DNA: TGTGCCAGCAGCCACGGGGGGGTGGGGGGGAGGGCCGAAGAGGAGCAGTTCTTC
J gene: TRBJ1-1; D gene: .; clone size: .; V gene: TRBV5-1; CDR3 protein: CASSPQGSEAFF; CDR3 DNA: TGCGCCAGCAGCCCTCAGGGGTCTGAAGCTTTCTTT
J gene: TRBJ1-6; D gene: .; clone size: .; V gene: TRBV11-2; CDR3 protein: CASSTPQGRSYNSPLHF; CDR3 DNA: TGTGCCAGCAGCACCCCCCAGGGTCGGTCCTATAATTCACCCCTCCACTTT
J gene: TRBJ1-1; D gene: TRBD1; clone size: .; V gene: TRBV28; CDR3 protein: CASSLGQGNIRNTEAFF; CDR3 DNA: TGTGCCAGCAGTCTCGGACAGGGTAATATTCGGAACACTGAAGCTTTCTTT
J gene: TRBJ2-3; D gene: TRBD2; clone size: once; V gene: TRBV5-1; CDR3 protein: CASSLLKREGLDTQYF; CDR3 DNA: TGCGCCAGCAGCTTACTTAAGCGGGAGGGGTTAGATACGCAGTATTTT
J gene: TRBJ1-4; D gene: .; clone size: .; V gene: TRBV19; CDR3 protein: CASSFRPGATNEKLFF; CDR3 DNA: TGTGCCAGTAGTTTCCGGCCAGGGGCAACTAATGAAAAACTGTTTTTT
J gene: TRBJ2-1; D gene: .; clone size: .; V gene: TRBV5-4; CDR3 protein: CASSLAGNNEQFF; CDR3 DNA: TGTGCCAGCAGCTTGGCGGGGAACAATGAGCAGTTCTTC
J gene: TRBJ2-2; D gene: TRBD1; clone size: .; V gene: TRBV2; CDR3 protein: CASSSGQGVSGELFF; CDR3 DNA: TGTGCCAGCAGTTCCGGACAGGGAGTATCCGGGGAGCTGTTTTTT
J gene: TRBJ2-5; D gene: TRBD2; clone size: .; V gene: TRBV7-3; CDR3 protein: CASSLGLAGGPSTQYF; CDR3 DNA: TGTGCCAGCAGCTTAGGTCTAGCGGGGGGCCCCTCGACCCAGTACTTC